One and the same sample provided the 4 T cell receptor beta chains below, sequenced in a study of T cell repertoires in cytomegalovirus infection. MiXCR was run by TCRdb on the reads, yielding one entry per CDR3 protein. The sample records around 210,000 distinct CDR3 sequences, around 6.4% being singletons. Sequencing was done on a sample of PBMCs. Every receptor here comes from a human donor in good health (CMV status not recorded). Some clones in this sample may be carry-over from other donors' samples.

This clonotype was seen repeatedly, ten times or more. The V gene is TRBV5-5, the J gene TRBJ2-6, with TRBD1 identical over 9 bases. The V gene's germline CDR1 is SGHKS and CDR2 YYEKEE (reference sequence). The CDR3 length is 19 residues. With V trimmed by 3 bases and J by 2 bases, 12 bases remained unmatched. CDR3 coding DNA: TGTGCCAGCAGCTCTTCAACCGGGACAGGGATCACTGGGGCCAACGTCCTGACTTTC. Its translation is CASSSSTGTGITGANVLTF.

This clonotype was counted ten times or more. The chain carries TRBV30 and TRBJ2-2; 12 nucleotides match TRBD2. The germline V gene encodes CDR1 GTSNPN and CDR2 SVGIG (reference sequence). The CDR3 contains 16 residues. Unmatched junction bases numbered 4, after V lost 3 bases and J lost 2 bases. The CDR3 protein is CAWRWTSGTNTGELFF. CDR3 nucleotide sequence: TGTGCCTGGAGATGGACTAGCGGGACCAACACCGGGGAGCTGTTTTTT.

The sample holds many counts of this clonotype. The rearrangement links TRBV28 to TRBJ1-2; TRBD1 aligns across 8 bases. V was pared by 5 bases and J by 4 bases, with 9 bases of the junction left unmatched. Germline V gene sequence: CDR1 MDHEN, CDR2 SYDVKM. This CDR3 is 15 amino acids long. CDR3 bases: TGTGCCAGCAGTCCAAACAGGGGGGCGGGCTATGGCTACACCTTC. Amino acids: CASSPNRGAGYGYTF.

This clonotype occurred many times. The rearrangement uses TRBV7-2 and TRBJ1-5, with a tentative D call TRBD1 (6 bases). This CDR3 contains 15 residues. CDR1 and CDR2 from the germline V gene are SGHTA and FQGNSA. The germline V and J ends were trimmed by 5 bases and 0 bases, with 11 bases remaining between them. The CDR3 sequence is CASSRTADSNQPQHF. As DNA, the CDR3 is TGTGCCAGCAGCCGGACAGCTGATAGCAATCAGCCCCAGCATTTT.